The 26 T cell receptor beta chains below come from one sample, sequenced in a study of vaccination and CD4 T cells after COVID-19. These receptors' antigens are unknown. Sequencing of the DNA from cultured CD4+ T cells was carried out with the Oncomine TCR Beta short-read assay. TCRdb recomputed calls from the PCR reads with MiXCR, one row per CDR3 protein. The repertoire holds 20,000 to 25,000 distinct CDR3 sequences, roughly half seen once, with approximately 9.4% in the top ten. Treatment reported: roughly nine-day PBMC culture with coronavirus spike peptide pools or control peptides (ViraFEST assay). Material for sequencing was CD4+ T cells from blood, cultured in vitro. These receptors originate from a human donor who had recovered from COVID-19.

This clonotype was detected a few times. The chain couples TRBV7-2 to TRBJ2-3; a possible D gene is TRBD1 (6 bases). Germline-derived CDR1 and CDR2 are SGHTA and FQGNSA. This CDR3 region has 12 residues. The V and J ends lost 5 bases and 4 bases respectively, with 7 bases between them. CDR3 residues: CASSAGADTQYF. In nucleotides, the CDR3 is TGTGCCAGCAGCGCAGGGGCAGATACGCAGTATTTT.

The chain is built from TRBV20-1 and TRBJ2-7, with D perhaps TRBD1 (6 bases). The V end was cut by 0 bases, the J end by 2 bases, with 11 bases between. Germline V gene sequence: CDR1 DFQATT, CDR2 SNEGSKA (reference sequence). The CDR3 has 14 residues. This CDR3 is CSARDSGQPYEQYF. The CDR3 nucleotides read TGCAGTGCTAGAGATTCAGGACAGCCCTACGAGCAGTACTTC.

This rearrangement joins TRBV27 to TRBJ2-3; no reliable D call. Germline CDR1 reads MNHEY; CDR2 reads SMNVEV (reference sequence). The length of the CDR3 is 13 residues. V lost 6 bases and J lost 2, with 9 bases in between. CDR3 in DNA: TGTGCCAGCAGCCCTTGGACCACAGATACGCAGTATTTT. It yields the protein CASSPWTTDTQYF.

In this sample, this clonotype turned up a few times. The V call is TRBV19, the J call TRBJ1-1, with a tentative D call TRBD1 (6 bases). Germline CDR1 reads LNHDA; CDR2 reads SQIVND (reference sequence). The CDR3 spans 17 residues. V was cut by 2 bases and J by 0 bases, with 16 bases left in between. The CDR3 bases are TGTGCCAGTAGTATATGGGCCAGGGGAATGTTGAACACTGAAGCTTTCTTT. This sequence encodes CASSIWARGMLNTEAFF.

The CDR3 sequence is CASSLTGLNTEAFF. DNA of the CDR3: TGTGCCAGCAGCTTAACAGGGCTGAACACTGAAGCTTTCTTT. This chain connects TRBV12-3 or TRBV12-4 to TRBJ1-1, with a weak D call TRBD1 (6 bases). This CDR3 region has 14 residues. The germline V and J ends were trimmed by 6 bases and 0 bases, with 11 bases remaining between them.

The V gene is TRBV20-1, the J gene TRBJ2-2, with 7 bases aligning to TRBD2. J lost 5 bases, V lost 6 bases, and 9 bases had no gene match. The CDR3 is made up of 14 amino acids. Germline CDR1 DFQATT, CDR2 SNEGSKA (reference sequence). The CDR3 sequence: CSATASGPTGELFF. The CDR3, as DNA: TGCAGTGCAACCGCTAGCGGACCTACCGGGGAGCTGTTTTTT.

Here the CDR3 reads CAISAEPGGVRGGSPLHF. DNA of the CDR3: TGTGCCATCAGTGCGGAGCCGGGTGGGGTGAGGGGCGGCTCACCCCTCCACTTT. V gene TRBV10-3 combines with J gene TRBJ1-6; D may be TRBD1 (5 bases). Germline V lookup: CDR1 ENHRY, CDR2 SYGVKD. The CDR3 consists of 18 residues. Trimming cost V 4 bases and J 10 bases, with 26 bases left between them.

The chain employs TRBV7-2 and TRBJ1-5; tentative D call: TRBD1 (6 bases). V gave up 4 bases and J gave up 6 bases, with 10 bases separating them. Germline loops: CDR1 SGHTA, CDR2 FQGNSA. The CDR3 covers 13 residues. CDR3 amino acids: CASSSGEFQPQHF. For the CDR3, the DNA is TGTGCCAGCAGCTCAGGGGAATTTCAGCCCCAGCATTTT.

The CDR3 nucleotides are TGTGCCATCAGTGAGTCGGGGGACGCAGGCGGCTACACCTTC. Its protein product is CAISESGDAGGYTF. The chain employs TRBV10-3 and TRBJ1-2; tentative D call: TRBD1 (5 bases). Germline CDR1 and CDR2: ENHRY and SYGVKD. The CDR3 runs to 14 residues. V lost 0 bases and J lost 8, with 13 bases in between.

The chain links TRBV20-1 to TRBJ2-5; D possibly uses TRBD1 or TRBD2 (5 bases each). The CDR3 sequence is 14 residues long. CDR1 DFQATT and CDR2 SNEGSKA come from the germline V gene (reference sequence). The V end was cut by 3 bases, the J end by 5 bases, with 16 bases between. CDR3 in DNA: TGCAGTGCTAGGTTAGGGACCCTTCGGGAGACCCAGTACTTC. Translated: CSARLGTLRETQYF.

The chain links TRBV6-1 to TRBJ2-3, with 9 nucleotides matching TRBD1. Looked up from germline, CDR1 is MNHNS and CDR2 is SASEGT. There are 15 residues in the CDR3. Trimming at V came to 6 bases and at J to 2 bases, leaving 6 bases not matched to a gene. The CDR3 DNA is TGTGCCAGCAGCTCACAGGGGGCCCTCACAGATACGCAGTATTTT. Translating gives CASSSQGALTDTQYF.

J is TRBJ2-3 and V is TRBV6-1; TRBD1 aligns across 7 bases. The CDR3 loop spans 16 amino acids. Germline V lookup: CDR1 MNHNS, CDR2 SASEGT. V gave up 4 bases and J gave up 0 bases; unmatched junction bases: 7. CDR3 amino acids: CASSVGTDPSTDTQYF. The CDR3 DNA reads as TGTGCCAGCAGTGTTGGGACAGACCCAAGCACAGATACGCAGTATTTT.

This clonotype has a handful of counts. The V gene is TRBV20-1, the J gene TRBJ2-5, with D perhaps matching TRBD2 (7 bases). The CDR3 totals 12 residues. V shed 3 bases and J shed 5 bases, with 10 bases lying between them. Looked up from germline, CDR1 is DFQATT and CDR2 is SNEGSKA (reference sequence). In DNA, the CDR3 is TGCAGTGCTAGGGGGAGGGGGGAGACCCAGTACTTC. Residues: CSARGRGETQYF.

The gene calls are TRBV20-1 and TRBJ2-5; 10 bases match TRBD2. Germline V gene lookup returns CDR1 DFQATT and CDR2 SNEGSKA (reference sequence). J was trimmed by 2 bases and V by 5 bases; bases with no gene match: 8. The CDR3 runs 15 residues. The CDR3 nucleotides read TGCAGTGCTCTGCGTCCTAGCGGGAGTCAAGAGACCCAGTACTTC. Protein: CSALRPSGSQETQYF.

The genes are TRBV5-5 and TRBJ1-5; TRBD1 matches 7 bases. The CDR3 is 15 residues long. In germline, CDR1 is SGHKS, CDR2 YYEKEE (reference sequence). Trimming cost V 2 bases and J 5 bases; bases outside gene matches: 7. The chain's CDR3 is CASSLQTGTHQPQHF. In DNA, the CDR3 is TGTGCCAGCAGCTTACAGACAGGGACCCATCAGCCCCAGCATTTT.

A few counts support this clonotype. J is TRBJ1-3 and V is TRBV6-1; D unresolved. This CDR3 has 13 residues. The V end lost 5 bases, the J end lost 4 bases, and 9 bases lay between the germline ends. Germline assignment: CDR1 MNHNS and CDR2 SASEGT. The CDR3 DNA is TGTGCCAGCAGTCCGGGCCCCGGAAACACCATATATTTT. Translating gives CASSPGPGNTIYF.

The rearrangement uses TRBV6-1 and TRBJ2-2; D perhaps matches TRBD1 (5 bases). This CDR3 is built from 14 residues. In germline, CDR1 is MNHNS, CDR2 SASEGT. Trimming left V 8 bases short and J 0 bases short, with 10 bases between. CDR3 nucleotides: TGTGCCAGCGAGCAGGGAACGAACACCGGGGAGCTGTTTTTT. Its protein is CASEQGTNTGELFF.

This clonotype occurred a few times. The gene calls are TRBV30 and TRBJ2-1; no clear D gene. The CDR3 runs to 11 residues. Trimming took off 8 bases at V and 3 bases at J, with 8 bases between the two ends. CDR1 GTSNPN and CDR2 SVGIG come from the germline V gene (reference sequence). DNA for the CDR3: TGTGCCCGCGGTTACTACAATGAGCAGTTCTTC. Its protein is CARGYYNEQFF.

The gene calls are TRBV30 and TRBJ2-1, with D hard to call. The CDR3 has 13 amino acids. Germline loops: CDR1 GTSNPN, CDR2 SVGIG (reference sequence). V shed 4 bases and J shed 3 bases, with 10 bases lying between them. For the CDR3, the DNA is TGTGCCTGGATCTCGCGGCGCTACAATGAGCAGTTCTTC. Protein sequence: CAWISRRYNEQFF. Using reference TRBV30 and TRBJ2-1 for the parts outside the CDR3, the full variable domain is SQTIHQWPATLVQPVGSPLSLECTVEGTSNPNLYWYRQAAGRGLQLLFYSVGIGQISSEVPQNLSASRPQDRQFILSSKKLLLSDSGFYLCAWISRRYNEQFFGPGTRLTVL.

The chain uses TRBV7-9 and TRBJ2-2; D gene ambiguous. Trimming took 2 bases from V and 0 from J, leaving 10 bases between them. This CDR3 comprises 16 residues. Germline V CDR1 and CDR2: SEHNR, FQNEAQ (reference sequence). The CDR3, as DNA: TGTGCCAGCAGCTTAACTCCGGATGCGAACACCGGGGAGCTGTTTTTT. This sequence encodes CASSLTPDANTGELFF. The variable domain in full, completed from reference TRBV7-9 and TRBJ2-2, reads DTGVSQNPRHKITKRGQNVTFRCDPISEHNRLYWYRQTLGQGPEFLTYFQNEAQLEKSRLLSDRFSAERPKGSFSTLEIQRTEQGDSAMYLCASSLTPDANTGELFFGEGSRLTVL.

In this sample, this clonotype turned up once. The rearrangement joins TRBV5-4 to TRBJ2-7; a weak D match, TRBD1 (7 bases). The CDR3 is 15 amino acids. Germline CDR1 is SGHNT and CDR2 is YYREEE (reference sequence). Trimming stripped 2 bases from V and 7 bases from J, with 19 bases between. The CDR3 sequence is CASSLGGTAALEQYF. The CDR3 DNA reads TGTGCCAGCAGCTTAGGAGGGACAGCTGCCCTGGAGCAGTACTTC.

V usage is TRBV10-3 and J usage is TRBJ2-3, with TRBD1 as a possible D gene (6 bases). Trimming left V 8 bases short and J 1 base short, with 16 bases between. This CDR3 contains 15 residues. CDR1 and CDR2 (germline): ENHRY, SYGVKD. This CDR3 reads CAIRWDTTGTDTQYF. For the CDR3, the DNA is TGTGCCATCCGATGGGACACTACCGGCACAGATACGCAGTATTTT.

This clonotype was recorded a few times. The chain couples TRBV7-3 to TRBJ1-1, with no clear D. CDR1 SGHTA and CDR2 FQGTGA come from the germline V gene. The CDR3 consists of 14 residues. Trimming shortened V by 3 bases and J by 5 bases, and 13 bases separated the two germline ends. The CDR3 spells CASSFGVIRTEAFF. The CDR3, as DNA: TGTGCCAGCAGCTTTGGGGTAATTAGGACTGAAGCTTTCTTT.

The table lists this clonotype with a few counts. CDR3 loop: CASSEPAGTQYF. As DNA, the CDR3 is TGTGCCAGCAGTGAACCCGCCGGGACCCAGTACTTC. V gene TRBV2 combines with J gene TRBJ2-5; D remains ambiguous. V was trimmed by 2 bases and J by 7 bases, leaving 8 bases between them. The CDR3 runs 12 residues. The germline gives CDR1 SNHLY, CDR2 FYNNEI. The entire variable domain, with the rest obtained from reference TRBV2 and TRBJ2-5, is as follows: EPEVTQTPSHQVTQMGQEVILRCVPISNHLYFYWYRQILGQKVEFLVSFYNNEISEKSEIFDDQFSVERPDGSNFTLKIRSTKLEDSAMYFCASSEPAGTQYFGPGTRLLVL.

The chain joins TRBV6-1 to TRBJ1-5, with TRBD1 identical over 7 bases. This CDR3 has 15 residues. CDR1 MNHNS and CDR2 SASEGT come from the germline V gene. With 1 base clipped from V and 4 bases from J, the junction kept 4 bases outside the gene matches. This CDR3 is CASSEVGGWNQPQHF. CDR3 sequence (DNA): TGTGCCAGCAGTGAAGTAGGGGGCTGGAATCAGCCCCAGCATTTT.

The chain combines TRBV7-9 with TRBJ2-7; 8 bases agree with TRBD2. The junction had 4 bases not matched to a gene; V was cut back by 5 bases and J by 1 base. The length of the CDR3 is 14 residues. Germline CDR1 reads SEHNR; CDR2 reads FQNEAQ (reference sequence). The DNA of the CDR3 is TGTGCCAGCAGCACGGGACTAGGTTCCTACGAGCAGTACTTC. Translated: CASSTGLGSYEQYF.